One sample yielded the 8 T cell receptor beta chains listed below, sequenced in a study of T cells in Graves' hyperthyroidism and ophthalmopathy (dated by TCRdb to the late 2010s). Preparation of the library involved multiplex PCR. The listed sequencing device is Illumina HiSeq 2000. The TCR beta CDR3 regions were amplified from RNA transcripts. A first-round RT-PCR of the TCR CDR3 used the HTBI primer set with the Qiagen OneStep RT-PCR kit. TCRdb applied fastp at Q25 and MiXCR to the public reads, then kept only in-frame beta chains. Rows matching on CDR3 protein sequence are summarized as one entry with the most common DNA and genes. A total of around 290,000 distinct CDR3 sequences appear in this sample, roughly 15% of them only once. The ten largest clones capture roughly 8% of the sample. The sequencing input was blood. The source of these receptors is a woman aged 25 to 39 with Graves' hyperthyroidism that later progressed to Graves' ophthalmopathy.

The sample holds many counts of this clonotype. The V call is TRBV7-9, the J call TRBJ2-1; 7 bases match TRBD1. The V and J ends lost 1 base and 5 bases, in that order; junction bases with no gene match: 8. The CDR3 extends over 16 amino acids. Germline V gives CDR1 SEHNR, CDR2 FQNEAQ (reference sequence). The chain's CDR3 is CASSLGQGVLNNEQFF. The CDR3 coding sequence is TGTGCCAGCAGCTTAGGACAGGGAGTTCTAAACAATGAGCAGTTCTTC.

This clonotype was counted at least ten times. The chain combines TRBV27 with TRBJ2-5, with a tentative D call TRBD2 (6 bases). The ends were cut back, 6 bases at V and 7 bases at J, with 18 bases in the middle. Germline-derived CDR1 and CDR2 are MNHEY and SMNVEV (reference sequence). The CDR3 contains 14 residues. The chain's CDR3 is CASSQNTGVRTQYF. The CDR3 nucleotides read TGTGCCAGCAGCCAAAATACGGGGGTTCGGACCCAGTACTTC.

As for this clonotype: A clone one base away is much larger, so this may be a read error. The J gene is TRBJ2-1, the V gene TRBV5-1; D might be TRBD1 or TRBD2, each matching 7 bases. Per germline, CDR1 SGHRS and CDR2 YFSETQ. The CDR3 covers 17 residues. Trimming shortened V by 6 bases and J by 9 bases, and 28 bases separated the two germline ends. DNA for the CDR3: TGCGCCAGCACCCCTGGGAGGGTGGGACAGATGTTGAGTGAGCAGTTCTTC. Encoded protein: CASTPGRVGQMLSEQFF.

This clonotype was seen at least ten times. The genes are TRBV4-1 and TRBJ1-2; D unclear. Trimming stripped 4 bases from V and 2 bases from J, with 8 bases between. The CDR3 loop spans 13 amino acids. CDR1 is MGHRA and CDR2 is YSYEKL in the germline V gene. CDR3 sequence (DNA): TGCGCCAGCAGCCCCGGACTGAACTATGGCTACACCTTC. Amino acids: CASSPGLNYGYTF.

In its sample, this clonotype was seen many times. The chain carries TRBV7-2 and TRBJ2-7; D is possibly TRBD2 (6 bases). The CDR3 is made up of 13 amino acids. With 5 bases removed from V and 6 bases from J, the gap between germline ends came to 14 bases. From germline, CDR1 is SGHTA and CDR2 FQGNSA. CDR3 DNA sequence: TGTGCCAGCAGCCGACTAGGAGGCCCCGAGCAGTACTTC. Translated: CASSRLGGPEQYF.

This clonotype was counted ten times or more. The V call is TRBV28, the J call TRBJ2-1; 8 nucleotides agree with TRBD2. CDR1 is MDHEN and CDR2 is SYDVKM in the germline V gene. J lost 0 bases, V lost 3 bases, and 16 bases had no gene match. This CDR3 region has 20 residues. CDR3 DNA: TGTGCCAGCAGTTTCCTAACCGGGACTAGTACAATGAACTCCTACAATGAGCAGTTCTTC. It yields the protein CASSFLTGTSTMNSYNEQFF.

The sample holds many counts of this clonotype. This chain joins TRBV6-2 or TRBV6-3 and TRBJ2-7; 10 bases are a match to TRBD2. Germline CDR1 and CDR2: MNHEY and SVGEGT. This CDR3 is 14 amino acids long. V shed 7 bases and J 6 bases; nucleotides not matched to a gene: 9. CDR3 amino acids: CASTRTAGGLEQYF. CDR3 nucleotide sequence: TGTGCCAGCACCCGGACAGCGGGAGGGCTCGAGCAGTACTTC.

On this clonotype itself: The conserved final phenylalanine or tryptophan is absent from the CDR3, which likely points to a read error. The chain uses TRBV27 and TRBJ2-1; TRBD1 might be the D (5 bases). This CDR3 is built from 12 residues. V lost 2 bases, J lost 6 bases, and 5 bases lay in between. CDR1 and CDR2 from the germline V gene are MNHEY and SMNVEV (reference sequence). CDR3 region: CASSLQGNEQFL. The DNA for the CDR3 is TGTGCCAGCAGTTTACAGGGCAATGAGCAGTTCCTC.